These 18 T cell receptor beta chains were all obtained from the same sample, sequenced in a study of cytomegalovirus exposure and HLA in healthy donors. With 60 Vbeta and 13 Jbeta primers, the PCR was carried out. Assay used: immunoSEQ multiplex PCR; TCRdb lists only in-frame clones, some missing. This sample has under 200,000 clones, with approximately 82% found just once. The sample comprised PBMCs. These receptors came from a woman aged 18-29 years in good health and CMV-seronegative.

V usage is TRBV10-3 and J usage is TRBJ2-3; perhaps TRBD2 as D (6 bases). The ends were cut back, 8 bases at V and 2 bases at J, with 11 bases in the middle. The germline V gene has CDR1 ENHRY and CDR2 SYGVKD. The CDR3 extends over 13 amino acids. The CDR3 coding sequence is TGTGCCATCGCGGGGACTCCCACAGATACGCAGTATTTT. Its protein product is CAIAGTPTDTQYF.

The chain links TRBV7-9 to TRBJ2-1; 14 bases fit TRBD2. This CDR3 is built from 17 residues. The V gene's germline CDR1 is SEHNR and CDR2 FQNEAQ (reference sequence). Germline trimming cut 5 bases from V and 3 bases from J; bases unmatched to any gene: 6. CDR3 loop: CASSNGLAGGFYNEQFF. The CDR3 coding sequence is TGTGCCAGCAGCAATGGACTAGCGGGAGGTTTCTACAATGAGCAGTTCTTC.

A note on this clone: The junction departs from the called germline gene at one end, perhaps through a read error. The same CDR3 can be traced to other DNA sequences in this sample. The rearrangement joins TRBV11-2 to TRBJ2-3; maybe TRBD2 (6 bases). From germline, CDR1 is SGHAT and CDR2 FQNNGV. The CDR3 has 13 amino acids. In DNA form, the CDR3 reads TGCGCCAGCAGCTTGGACGGGAGAAATACGCAGTATTTT. Its translation: CASSLDGRNTQYF. Full variable domain (rest looked up from reference TRBV11-2 and TRBJ2-3): EAGVAQSPRYKIIEKRQSVAFWCNPISGHATLYWYQQILGQGPKLLIQFQNNGVVDDSQLPKDRFSAERLKGVDSTLKIQPAKLEDSAVYLCASSLDGRNTQYFGPGTRLTVL.

The chain joins TRBV6-1 to TRBJ2-7; D is unresolved. The CDR3 runs to 12 residues. Looked up from germline, CDR1 is MNHNS and CDR2 is SASEGT. The V end was cut by 4 bases, the J end by 6 bases, with 10 bases between. The DNA for the CDR3 is TGTGCCAGCAGTGGTCTTCTACTCGAGCAGTACTTC. Encoded protein: CASSGLLLEQYF.

V gene TRBV2 combines with J gene TRBJ2-1; 9 bases match TRBD2. The CDR3 runs 15 residues. The germline CDR1 and CDR2 sequences are SNHLY and FYNNEI. The junction had 4 bases not matched to a gene; V was cut back by 5 bases and J by 2 bases. CDR3 region: CASSPTSGPYNEQFF. DNA of the CDR3: TGTGCCAGCAGTCCTACTAGCGGGCCCTACAATGAGCAGTTCTTC.

The rearrangement joins TRBV2 to TRBJ1-2; 8 nucleotides line up with TRBD1. This CDR3 spans 14 amino acids. The trim removed 8 bases at V and 2 bases at J, leaving 7 bases unmatched. From germline, CDR1 is SNHLY and CDR2 FYNNEI. This CDR3 reads CASHNTGGNYGYTF. The CDR3 nucleotides read TGTGCCAGCCACAACACAGGGGGGAACTATGGCTACACCTTC.

V is TRBV7-9 and J is TRBJ2-3; TRBD2 is a possible D gene (5 bases). Germline CDR1 is SEHNR and CDR2 is FQNEAQ (reference sequence). V lost 1 base, J lost 3 bases, and 14 bases lay in between. This CDR3 region has 16 residues. The CDR3 loop is CASSLGSGPGTDTQYF. CDR3 DNA sequence: TGTGCCAGCAGCTTAGGGTCGGGCCCGGGAACAGATACGCAGTATTTT.

The CDR3 bases are TGTGCCAGCAGCTTAGTGGGGCGTGCTGAAGCTTTCTTT. Residues: CASSLVGRAEAFF. The chain uses TRBV11-3 and TRBJ1-1; tentatively, D is TRBD1 (5 bases). CDR1 and CDR2 from the germline V gene are SGHNT and YENEEA. The V end lost 1 base, the J end lost 6 bases, and 9 bases lay between the germline ends. The CDR3 is made up of 13 amino acids.

The chain couples TRBV10-3 to TRBJ2-5; D remains unclear. Trimming pared 4 bases from V and 3 bases from J, leaving 9 bases between. This CDR3 is 13 amino acids long. Looked up from germline, CDR1 is ENHRY and CDR2 is SYGVKD. This CDR3 is CAISGPHEETQYF. The CDR3, as DNA: TGTGCCATCAGTGGGCCTCATGAAGAGACCCAGTACTTC.

The CDR3 region is CASSQDSFEMNEAFF. The CDR3 DNA follows: TGTGCCAGCAGTCAGGACAGCTTTGAAATGAATGAAGCTTTCTTT. This sequence joins TRBV7-2 and TRBJ1-1, with TRBD1 as a possible D gene (6 bases). V lost 6 bases, J lost 7 bases, and 21 bases lay in between. There are 15 residues in the CDR3. Germline CDR1 reads SGHTA; CDR2 reads FQGNSA.

The V gene is TRBV19, the J gene TRBJ2-7; TRBD2 is a possible D gene (5 bases). CDR1 and CDR2 from the germline V gene are LNHDA and SQIVND (reference sequence). This CDR3 comprises 19 residues. V lost 8 bases to trimming and J lost 0 bases, with 29 bases between them. The CDR3, as DNA: TGTGCCAGTCCCACAGTCGGGGTAGGTGACTCGGAATCCTCCTACGAGCAGTACTTC. This translates into CASPTVGVGDSESSYEQYF.

This clone was seen a few times. Other nucleotide sequences in the sample specify the same CDR3. This rearrangement joins TRBV6-5 to TRBJ2-7; 10 bases fit TRBD2. Per germline, CDR1 MNHEY and CDR2 SVGAGI. V was pared by 2 bases and J by 0 bases, with 1 base of the junction left unmatched. This CDR3 contains 15 residues. The CDR3 reads CASSYTSGTSYEQYF. DNA of the CDR3: TGTGCCAGCAGTTACACTAGCGGGACCTCCTACGAGCAGTACTTC.

The J gene is TRBJ1-2, the V gene TRBV29-1; 9 bases are shared with TRBD1. Trimming removed 3 bases from V and 0 bases from J; junction bases left unmatched: 11. Germline-derived CDR1 and CDR2 are SQVTM and ANQGSEA. This CDR3 comprises 17 residues. CDR3 loop: CSVEAPDRGSANYGYTF. The DNA of the CDR3 is TGCAGCGTTGAGGCTCCGGACAGGGGATCAGCTAACTATGGCTACACCTTC.

This chain links TRBV5-6 with TRBJ2-1; 7 bases align to TRBD2. The germline V gene encodes CDR1 SGHDT and CDR2 YYEEEE. The CDR3 runs 17 residues. Germline trimming cut 4 bases from V and 7 bases from J; bases unmatched to any gene: 17. In DNA form, the CDR3 reads TGTGCCAGCAGCGGGGAGGGCCCGGAGGGTTATTTTAATGAGCAGTTCTTC. Amino acid sequence: CASSGEGPEGYFNEQFF.

The V call is TRBV28, the J call TRBJ1-5; D gene unclear. The CDR3 covers 14 residues. CDR1 is MDHEN and CDR2 is SYDVKM in the germline V gene. Trimming removed 3 bases at V and 0 bases at J, with 6 bases between. DNA for the CDR3: TGTGCCAGCAGTTTGCGTTATAGCAATCAGCCCCAGCATTTT. This translates into CASSLRYSNQPQHF.

The chain recombines TRBV28 with TRBJ2-7, with 12 bases matching TRBD1. The CDR3 totals 13 residues. Unmatched junction bases numbered 10, after V lost 10 bases and J lost 9 bases. CDR1 and CDR2 from the germline V gene are MDHEN and SYDVKM. CDR3 DNA: TGTGCCACCCAAGGGACAGGGGGCGCCCGGCAGTACTTC. Protein: CATQGTGGARQYF. The entire variable domain, with the rest obtained from reference TRBV28 and TRBJ2-7, is as follows: DVKVTQSSRYLVKRTGEKVFLECVQDMDHENMFWYRQDPGLGLRLIYFSYDVKMKEKGDIPEGYSVSREKKERFSLILESASTNQTSMYLCATQGTGGARQYFGPGTRLTVT.

This chain connects TRBV28 to TRBJ2-5; TRBD1 aligns across 9 bases. This CDR3 spans 15 amino acids. CDR1 is MDHEN, CDR2 SYDVKM, per germline. J lost 4 bases, V lost 7 bases, and 10 bases had no gene match. The CDR3 here is CASNTLDRGGETQYF. CDR3 nucleotide sequence: TGTGCCAGCAACACCCTGGACAGGGGAGGAGAGACCCAGTACTTC.

J is TRBJ2-4 and V is TRBV5-5; 7 nucleotides match TRBD1. This CDR3 is 16 amino acids long. V shed 4 bases, J shed 7 bases, and the junction held 14 bases outside the gene matches. Germline assignment: CDR1 SGHKS and CDR2 YYEKEE (reference sequence). The CDR3 nucleotides read TGTGCCAGCAGCCCCTCGAGGACAGGCTGGCTCAACATTCAGTACTTC. Translation: CASSPSRTGWLNIQYF.